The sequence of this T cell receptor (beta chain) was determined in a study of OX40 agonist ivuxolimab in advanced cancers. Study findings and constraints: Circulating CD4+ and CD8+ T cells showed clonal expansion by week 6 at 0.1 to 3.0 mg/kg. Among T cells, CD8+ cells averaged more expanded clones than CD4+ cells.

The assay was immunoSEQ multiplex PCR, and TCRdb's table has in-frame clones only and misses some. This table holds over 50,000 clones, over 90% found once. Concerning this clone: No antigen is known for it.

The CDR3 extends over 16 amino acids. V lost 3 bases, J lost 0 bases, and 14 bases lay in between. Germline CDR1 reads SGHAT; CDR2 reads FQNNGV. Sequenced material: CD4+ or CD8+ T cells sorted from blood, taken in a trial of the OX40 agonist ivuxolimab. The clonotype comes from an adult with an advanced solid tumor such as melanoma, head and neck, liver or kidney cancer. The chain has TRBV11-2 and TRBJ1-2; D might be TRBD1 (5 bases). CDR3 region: CASSFRVRGANYGYTF. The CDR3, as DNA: TGTGCCAGCAGCTTCCGTGTTAGAGGGGCTAACTATGGCTACACCTTC.